This T cell receptor beta chain was recovered during a study of shared clonotypes between healthy human individuals. Points from the study as a whole: Measured sharing among donors was expected to vary with sequencing depth.

For this clone: Its antigen is still unknown.

TCRdb's table, derived via immunoSEQ multiplex PCR, lists solely in-frame clones and lacks some. The repertoire holds roughly 2.1 million clones, with 85% to 95% as singletons. CD8 cells regarded as naive lacked CD45RO, were positively chosen for CCR7, and omitted terminally differentiated effector memory CD45RA+ cells. The CDR3 runs 15 residues. The chain carries TRBV21-1 and TRBJ2-7; TRBD2, the table's D call, was not compared with the DNA. TRBV21-1 is a listed pseudogene. The sequence came from a man younger than 35 in good health. Some clones in this sample may be carry-over from other donors' samples. Sequencing used naive CD8+ T cells from PBMCs. CDR3 nucleotides: TGTGCCAGCAGGGGAAGACTAGCGGGACCCTACGAGCAGTACTTC. Translated: CASRGRLAGPYEQYF.